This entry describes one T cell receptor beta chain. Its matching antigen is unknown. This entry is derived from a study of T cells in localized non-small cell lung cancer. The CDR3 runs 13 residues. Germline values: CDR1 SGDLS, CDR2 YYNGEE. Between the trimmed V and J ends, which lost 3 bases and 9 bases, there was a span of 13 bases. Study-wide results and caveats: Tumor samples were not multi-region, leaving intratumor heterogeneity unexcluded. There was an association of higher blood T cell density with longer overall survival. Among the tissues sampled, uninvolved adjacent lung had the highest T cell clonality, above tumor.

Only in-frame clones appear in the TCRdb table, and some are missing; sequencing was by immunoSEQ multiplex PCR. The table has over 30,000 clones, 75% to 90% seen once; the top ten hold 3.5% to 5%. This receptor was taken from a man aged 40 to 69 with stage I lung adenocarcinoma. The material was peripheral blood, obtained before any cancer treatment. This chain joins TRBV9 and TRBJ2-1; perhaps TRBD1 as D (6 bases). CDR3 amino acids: CASSGKRGFEQFF. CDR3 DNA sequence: TGTGCCAGCAGCGGCAAAAGGGGGTTTGAGCAGTTCTTC.